A selection of T cell receptor beta chains follows, all from one sample in a study of glioma-infiltrating T cells after dendritic cell vaccination. The method was immunoSEQ multiplex PCR; TCRdb's version includes in-frame clones alone and lacks a portion of them. The sample lists roughly 100,000 clones; approximately 87% were seen once. The sample was blood, taken before dendritic cell vaccination. The receptor source for this set is a human donor with glioblastoma. Both conserved end residues are part of each CDR3. D genes are given only for firm matches. Not every row has a clone size; where given, it reads once, few, many or a size class.

>NA|NA|TRBJ2-1|TRBV19
TGTGCCAGTAAGGGCAGGGGCATTTACAATGAGCAGTTCTTC
CASKGRGIYNEQFF
>TRBD1|few|TRBJ1-6|TRBV5-1
TGCGCCAGCAGCGAGGACAGGGGAAATTCACCCCTCCACTTT
CASSEDRGNSPLHF
>NA|NA|TRBJ2-5|TRBV5-8
TGTGCCAGCAGTCTAAAAGAGACCCAGTACTTC
CASSLKETQYF
>NA|NA|TRBJ2-3|TRBV6-5
TGTGCCAGCACAGAAAGGCAGCGACATACGCAGTATTTT
CASTERQRHTQYF
>NA|NA|TRBJ2-7|TRBV21-1
TGTGCCAGCAGCAAAGTTGGCCCGTCTAGCGCGTCTTCCTACGAGCAGTACTTC
CASSKVGPSSASSYEQYF
>NA|NA|TRBJ1-2|TRBV10-2
TGCGCCAGCAGTACCCAGGTCCTCTATGGCTACACCTTC
CASSTQVLYGYTF
>NA|NA|TRBJ2-2|TRBV5-1
TGCGCCAGCAGCTTGTTAGCGGCGAACACCGGGGAGCTGTTTTTT
CASSLLAANTGELFF
>NA|NA|TRBJ2-5|TRBV6-5
TGTGCCAGCAGCCGGGGGACTGCACAAGAGACCCAGTACTTC
CASSRGTAQETQYF
>NA|many|TRBJ1-2|TRBV6-4
TGTGCCAGCAGTGAATCGACAGGTCTAGGCTACACCTTC
CASSESTGLGYTF
>NA|NA|TRBJ1-2|TRBV28
TGTGCCAGCAGTTTAACCAGGGACTATGGCTACACCTTC
CASSLTRDYGYTF
>NA|NA|TRBJ2-3|TRBV5-1
TGCGCCAATGCCGGGAGCGACACAGATACGCAGTATTTT
CANAGSDTDTQYF
>NA|NA|TRBJ1-1|TRBV10-3
TGTGCCATCAGTGATGGGGGGGGAATGAACACTGAAGCTTTCTTT
CAISDGGGMNTEAFF
>TRBD2|NA|TRBJ2-1|TRBV4-2
TGTGCCAGCAGCCAAGATTTGGCGGGAGGGCCCTACAATGAGCAGTTCTTC
CASSQDLAGGPYNEQFF
>TRBD1|NA|TRBJ2-7|TRBV4-3
TGCGCCAGCAGCCACCTTGCGGGACAGGGAACCTACGAGCAGTACTTC
CASSHLAGQGTYEQYF
>NA|NA|TRBJ1-3|TRBV7-9
TGTGCCAGCAATTTGGCCGGGGTTGGAAACACCATATATTTT
CASNLAGVGNTIYF
>TRBD1|NA|TRBJ1-5|TRBV7-9
TGTGCCAGCAGCGCCCGGGACAGTTTTGGGGATCAGCCCCAGCATTTT
CASSARDSFGDQPQHF
>TRBD2|NA|TRBJ2-7|TRBV5-1
TGCGCCAGCAGCCCGGCAGCGGGAGGGTACGAGCAGTACTTC
CASSPAAGGYEQYF
>NA|once|TRBJ2-5|TRBV19
TGTGCCAGTAGTGGGGGCGGGCGGGGGCAAGAGACCCAGTACTTC
CASSGGGRGQETQYF